This T cell receptor beta chain was profiled in a study of molecular identifiers for immune sequencing clone quantification. The sample holds a few counts of this clonotype. MiXCR, applied by TCRdb to the PCR reads, yields one record per CDR3 protein. The sample consists of some 650,000 distinct CDR3 sequences, about 20% of them appearing once. Germline V gene data show CDR1 as SGHTS and CDR2 as YDEGEE. This CDR3 is 15 amino acids long. The V and J ends lost 2 bases and 2 bases, in that order; junction bases with no gene match: 4. The V gene is TRBV5-8, the J gene TRBJ1-2; 9 bases map to TRBD1. The specimen was naive CD8+ T cells from blood, with Jurkat cell RNA spiked in. As for subset: FACS-sorted CD8+CD4-CCR7+CD45RA+ naive T cells. This TCR derives from a human donor in good health. Some libraries in this study had Jurkat cell RNA spiked in. The CDR3 here is CASSFTGGLNYGYTF. CDR3 in DNA: TGTGCCAGCAGCTTTACAGGGGGCCTCAACTATGGCTACACCTTC.